This T cell receptor (beta chain) appears in the sequencing data of a study of blood T cell repertoires in COVID-19. Study in general: The United States, Italy and Spain provided the acute and convalescent COVID-19 samples.

In the authors' workflow: It was from reference gene primer amplification that nucleated cell counts were estimated. Repertoires were generated with immunoSEQ multiplex PCR, while TCRdb's copy carries only in-frame clones and drops some. V and J calls and clone size follow that table, whereas D and trimming were derived from the DNA. Of about 72,000 clones listed, approximately 88% were seen once; the top ten hold roughly 30%. Trimming removed 5 bases at V and 7 bases at J, with 14 bases between. The CDR3 extends over 13 amino acids. Germline values: CDR1 SGHVS, CDR2 FQNEAQ. The chain has TRBV7-8 and TRBJ1-2, with a tentative D call TRBD1 (5 bases). This TCR came from a man aged 50-59 years with acute or convalescent COVID-19. Specimen: peripheral blood. CDR3 protein: CASSPRWQGGYTF. The CDR3, as DNA: TGTGCCAGCAGCCCCCGTTGGCAGGGTGGCTACACCTTC.